The 20 T cell receptor beta chains reported below all come from one sample, sequenced in a study of blood T cells in healthy people across ages. Primers used in a second PCR of roughly 6 to 11 cycles were a sample-barcoded 5' primer and a J-beta primer mix. TCRdb re-called the 5' RACE reads through MiXCR, storing one row per CDR3 protein. This table has 600,000 to 1,000,000 distinct CDR3 sequences, approximately 25% appearing once. These data also featured in a second study, about T cells of mothers and their children.

Input material: blood. The receptors were sampled from a boy between 10 and 17 years old in good health.

J is TRBJ1-2 and V is TRBV7-8, with a possible D match to TRBD1 (5 bases). The germline V gene has CDR1 SGHVS and CDR2 FQNEAQ. CDR3 length: 15 residues. Trimming pared 0 bases from V and 4 bases from J, leaving 12 bases between. The CDR3 reads CASSLAFREVYGYTF. The CDR3 nucleotides read TGTGCCAGCAGCTTAGCCTTCAGGGAGGTCTATGGCTACACCTTC.

This clonotype was seen a handful of times. The V gene is TRBV10-3, the J gene TRBJ2-4; the D gene is possibly TRBD2 (6 bases). Deletions cut 4 bases from V and 7 bases from J, with 11 bases between. There are 13 residues in the CDR3. Germline CDR1 and CDR2: ENHRY and SYGVKD. In nucleotides, the CDR3 is TGTGCCATCAGTGCGGGGGTCGGGAACATTCAGTACTTC. Its translation is CAISAGVGNIQYF.

This clonotype was seen a few times. The genes are TRBV4-3 and TRBJ2-7, with TRBD1 matching 12 bases. CDR3 size: 16 residues. Trimming removed 0 bases from V and 2 bases from J; junction bases left unmatched: 2. In germline, CDR1 is LGHNA, CDR2 YSLEER. The CDR3 is CASSQDRDRGPYEQYF. The DNA of the CDR3 is TGCGCCAGCAGCCAAGATAGGGACAGGGGGCCCTACGAGCAGTACTTC.

The rearrangement links TRBV29-1 to TRBJ2-7; 11 nucleotides align to TRBD1. Germline V gene lookup returns CDR1 SQVTM and CDR2 ANQGSEA. The V segment lost 4 bases and the J segment 4 bases; nucleotides outside the gene matches: 12. The CDR3 sequence is 16 residues long. For the CDR3, the DNA is TGCAGCGTTGGAGGCCTCACGGACAGGGGGCTTTACGAGCAGTACTTC. It specifies CSVGGLTDRGLYEQYF.

The chain couples TRBV4-1 to TRBJ1-5; possible D gene TRBD1, 5 bases. Germline CDR1 is MGHRA and CDR2 is YSYEKL. This CDR3 comprises 18 residues. The germline V and J ends were trimmed by 1 base and 0 bases, with 16 bases remaining between them. The CDR3 DNA reads TGCGCCAGCAGCCAAGGGCCCCCGGGACCAAATAGCAATCAGCCCCAGCATTTT. It specifies CASSQGPPGPNSNQPQHF.

This chain uses TRBV28 with TRBJ1-4; D may be TRBD1 (6 bases). This CDR3 is built from 15 residues. V was clipped by 10 bases and J by 7 bases, with 22 bases between them. Germline CDR1 MDHEN, CDR2 SYDVKM. CDR3: CATPPGTPRSEKLFF. The CDR3 DNA reads TGTGCCACCCCTCCCGGGACACCCCGGAGTGAAAAACTGTTTTTT.

This clonotype was counted a few times. The chain is built from TRBV28 and TRBJ2-5, with D perhaps matching TRBD1 or TRBD2 (6 bases each). There are 15 residues in the CDR3. Germline V gene lookup returns CDR1 MDHEN and CDR2 SYDVKM. Trimming removed 3 bases from V and 1 base from J, with 12 bases in between. In DNA form, the CDR3 reads TGTGCCAGCAGTTTTCGGGGGACAACCCAAGAGACCCAGTACTTC. This translates into CASSFRGTTQETQYF.

This clonotype has just a few counts. The genes are TRBV28 and TRBJ1-1; TRBD1 is a possible D gene (5 bases). CDR1 and CDR2 from the germline V gene are MDHEN and SYDVKM. The CDR3 has 13 amino acids. Trimming stripped 7 bases from V and 2 bases from J, with 11 bases between. DNA of the CDR3: TGTGCCAGCATCGAAAGGGGCAACACTGAAGCTTTCTTT. Its translation: CASIERGNTEAFF.

The rearrangement joins TRBV13 to TRBJ2-5; TRBD2 agrees at 11 bases. The J call is in doubt because the DNA end fits TRBJ2-1 better. CDR3 size: 19 residues. The V gene's germline CDR1 is PRHDT and CDR2 FYEKMQ (reference sequence). The DNA of the CDR3 is TGTGCCAGCAGCTTAGAATTGTGGGCTAGCGGGAGGCCCCACAATGAGCAGTTCTTC. Translating gives CASSLELWASGRPHNEQFF.

The J gene is TRBJ2-1, the V gene TRBV12-3 or TRBV12-4; D possibly corresponds to TRBD1 (6 bases). Near its end, the DNA agrees better with TRBJ2-7, so the J call may be wrong. There are 15 residues in the CDR3. CDR3: CASSHSQGPSYEQYF. The CDR3 nucleotides are TGTGCCAGCAGTCACTCACAGGGTCCTTCCTACGAGCAGTACTTC.

The rearrangement uses TRBV20-1 and TRBJ2-1, with 14 bases fitting TRBD2. CDR1 and CDR2 from the germline V gene are DFQATT and SNEGSKA (reference sequence). Unmatched junction bases numbered 5, after V lost 1 base and J lost 6 bases. There are 16 residues in the CDR3. CDR3 amino acids: CSARGRLAGGPNEQFF. DNA for the CDR3: TGCAGTGCTAGAGGAAGACTAGCGGGAGGGCCCAATGAGCAGTTCTTC.

This clonotype showed up just a few times. This chain links TRBV20-1 with TRBJ2-7; D possibly matches TRBD1 or TRBD2 (5 bases each). The CDR3 extends over 18 amino acids. Per germline, CDR1 DFQATT and CDR2 SNEGSKA (reference sequence). Trimming pared 3 bases from V and 0 bases from J, leaving 24 bases between. The CDR3 bases are TGCAGTGCTAGGGAACTAGACCCTCCGGGACGTCTCTCCTACGAGCAGTACTTC. It is translated as CSARELDPPGRLSYEQYF.

The chain recombines TRBV7-2 with TRBJ2-1; 8 bases agree with TRBD2. The J call may be incorrect, as the DNA end agrees better with TRBJ2-5. Germline V CDR1 and CDR2: SGHTA, FQGNSA. This CDR3 has 14 amino acids. CDR3 in DNA: TGTGCCAGCAGAGTTACTAGCGGACAAGAGACCCAGTACTTC. It yields the protein CASRVTSGQETQYF.

J is TRBJ2-4 and V is TRBV29-1; 9 bases align to TRBD1. This CDR3 spans 18 amino acids. Germline loops: CDR1 SQVTM, CDR2 ANQGSEA. After removal of 4 bases from V and 0 bases from J, the junction contained 13 bases not matched to a gene. The CDR3 coding sequence is TGCAGCGTTGCGCCCCGGGACAGGGATATTCTAGCCAAAAACATTCAGTACTTC. As protein: CSVAPRDRDILAKNIQYF.

This chain connects TRBV7-2 to TRBJ2-7; D is ambiguous. The CDR3 is 17 amino acids. Germline values: CDR1 SGHTA, CDR2 FQGNSA. The ends were cut back, 1 base at V and 7 bases at J, with 23 bases in the middle. CDR3 sequence (DNA): TGTGCCAGCAGCTTAGGTACTAACATAAGACGAGTGGGGGAGCAGTACTTC. The encoded protein is CASSLGTNIRRVGEQYF.

The chain carries TRBV4-3 and TRBJ2-2; TRBD2 agrees at 13 bases. The CDR3 totals 18 residues. V lost 0 bases to trimming and J lost 6 bases; unmatched junction nucleotides: 7. CDR1 LGHNA and CDR2 YSLEER come from the germline V gene. This CDR3 is CASSQDPGLAGDSGELFF. In DNA, the CDR3 is TGCGCCAGCAGCCAAGATCCAGGACTAGCGGGAGATTCCGGGGAGCTGTTTTTT.

The gene calls are TRBV28 and TRBJ2-7, with 9 bases identical to TRBD1. Germline V gene sequence: CDR1 MDHEN, CDR2 SYDVKM. The CDR3 consists of 15 residues. J was trimmed by 2 bases and V by 6 bases; bases with no gene match: 8. CDR3 sequence: CASSTGTGPPYEQYF. The CDR3 nucleotides read TGTGCCAGCAGCACCGGGACAGGGCCTCCCTACGAGCAGTACTTC.

The chain is built from TRBV5-1 and TRBJ2-7; 9 bases are a match to TRBD1. Trimming removed 5 bases from V and 4 bases from J; junction bases left unmatched: 10. This CDR3 spans 15 amino acids. Germline CDR1 is SGHRS and CDR2 is YFSETQ. The DNA of the CDR3 is TGCGCCAGCAGGAGGAGCGGACAGGGGACGTACGAGCAGTACTTC. Protein sequence: CASRRSGQGTYEQYF.

This clonotype was counted between two and nine times. An end of the junction differs from the germline gene, which may be a read error. This chain joins TRBV12-3 or TRBV12-4 and TRBJ1-4; 9 bases map to TRBD1. There are 14 residues in the CDR3. The CDR3 DNA reads TGCGCCAGCAGTTTCTGGACAGGGGATGAAAAACTGTTTTTT. Protein sequence: CASSFWTGDEKLFF.

The chain recombines TRBV10-3 with TRBJ2-5; D is possibly TRBD1 (6 bases). The ends were cut back, 0 bases at V and 3 bases at J, with 14 bases in the middle. Germline CDR1 reads ENHRY; CDR2 reads SYGVKD. The CDR3 runs 16 residues. CDR3 residues: CAISESTPGAKETQYF. CDR3 DNA: TGTGCCATCAGTGAGTCGACGCCAGGGGCTAAAGAGACCCAGTACTTC.